These T cell receptor beta chains were read from a single sample in a study of blood T cell repertoires in COVID-19. The table came from immunoSEQ multiplex PCR; TCRdb's copy has only in-frame clones and leaves some out. The sample yields approximately 250,000 clones, 84% seen once. Specimen: PBMCs or T cells enriched from blood (not recorded which). The receptor source for this set is a man aged 25-45 years with acute COVID-19. Each CDR3 is given with its conserved first and last residue. D genes are given only for firm matches. The size field is filled for only some rows; it gives once, few, many or a size class.

TRBJ2-6 | . | . | TRBV6-5 | CASWENSGANVLTF | TGTGCCAGCTGGGAGAACTCTGGGGCCAACGTCCTGACTTTC
TRBJ1-5 | TRBD1 | . | TRBV19 | CASRGQGNQPQHF | TGTGCCAGCCGCGGACAGGGGAACCAGCCCCAGCATTTT
TRBJ2-4 | . | . | TRBV10-2 | CASSESHGAKNIQYF | TGCGCCAGCAGTGAGTCGCACGGAGCCAAAAACATTCAGTACTTC
TRBJ2-3 | TRBD2 | . | TRBV7-2 | CASSFTSGPTSTDTQYF | TGTGCCAGCAGCTTTACTAGCGGTCCTACTAGCACAGATACGCAGTATTTT
TRBJ1-1 | TRBD1 | . | TRBV6-5 | CASSYRDSRMNTEAFF | TGTGCCAGCAGTTACCGGGACAGCAGAATGAACACTGAAGCTTTCTTT
TRBJ2-1 | TRBD2 | . | TRBV6-5 | CASSYTGLAGEQFF | TGTGCCAGCAGTTACACCGGACTAGCGGGCGAGCAGTTCTTC
TRBJ2-2 | TRBD2 | . | TRBV7-3 | CASSLLAGDTGELFF | TGTGCCAGCAGCTTACTAGCGGGTGACACCGGGGAGCTGTTTTTT
TRBJ2-5 | TRBD2 | . | TRBV7-9 | CASILAGEETQYF | TGTGCCAGCATCCTAGCGGGAGAAGAGACCCAGTACTTC
TRBJ1-1 | TRBD1 | once | TRBV28 | CASPQGDGMNTEAFF | TGTGCCAGCCCTCAGGGGGATGGGATGAACACTGAAGCTTTCTTT
TRBJ1-5 | TRBD1 | . | TRBV18 | CASSPDRVSQPQHF | TGTGCCAGCTCACCAGACAGGGTATCTCAGCCCCAGCATTTT
TRBJ2-3 | TRBD2 | . | TRBV18 | CASSPLLAGGTDTQYF | TGTGCCAGCTCACCGCTACTAGCGGGGGGCACAGATACGCAGTATTTT
TRBJ1-4 | . | once | TRBV7-2 | CASSSFGAGGEKLFF | TGTGCCAGCAGCTCGTTCGGGGCCGGAGGGGAAAAACTGTTTTTT
TRBJ1-1 | . | . | TRBV27 | CASSQRTRVLNTEAFF | TGTGCCAGCAGTCAACGGACGAGGGTGCTGAACACTGAAGCTTTCTTT
TRBJ1-4 | . | . | TRBV12-3/TRBV12-4 | CASSQQGKLFF | TGTGCCAGCAGCCAACAGGGTAAACTGTTTTTT
TRBJ1-4 | TRBD1 | . | TRBV4-1 | CASSQDDRVLEKLFF | TGCGCCAGCAGCCAAGACGACAGGGTTCTTGAAAAACTGTTTTTT
TRBJ1-2 | . | . | TRBV15 | CATSRDIQVMPNYGYTF | TGTGCCACCAGCAGAGATATACAGGTGATGCCCAACTATGGCTACACCTTC
TRBJ2-1 | TRBD2 | few | TRBV6-4 | CASSDTSGSYNEQFF | TGTGCCAGCAGTGACACTAGCGGGAGTTACAATGAGCAGTTCTTC
TRBJ1-4 | . | . | TRBV7-2 | CASSPRVSSEKLFF | TGTGCCAGCAGCCCAAGAGTGTCAAGTGAAAAACTGTTTTTT
TRBJ2-4 | TRBD1 | . | TRBV27 | CASSPRDRLAKNIQYF | TGTGCCAGCAGTCCCCGGGACAGGCTAGCCAAAAACATTCAGTACTTC
TRBJ2-5 | . | once | TRBV28 | CASSWTQETQYF | TGTGCCAGCAGTTGGACACAAGAGACCCAGTACTTC
TRBJ1-5 | . | . | TRBV18 | CASSPADNQPQHF | TGTGCCAGCTCACCCGCGGACAATCAGCCCCAGCATTTT
TRBJ1-6 | . | . | TRBV9 | CASGSPLHF | TGTGCCAGCGGCTCACCCCTCCACTTT
TRBJ1-1 | . | . | TRBV24-1 | CATSDPDRQEAFF | TGTGCCACCAGTGATCCTGACAGGCAGGAAGCTTTCTTT
TRBJ1-2 | . | . | TRBV18 | CASSPKEQGDYGYTF | TGTGCCAGCTCACCAAAGGAACAGGGTGACTATGGCTACACCTTC
TRBJ1-4 | . | . | TRBV7-9 | CASSLGETGEKLFF | TGTGCCAGCAGCTTAGGAGAAACGGGTGAAAAACTGTTTTTT
TRBJ2-3 | TRBD2 | . | TRBV13 | CASSLRTSGSGSSTDTQYF | TGTGCCAGCAGCTTGCGGACTAGCGGGAGCGGATCTAGCACAGATACGCAGTATTTT
TRBJ1-2 | . | few | TRBV6-5 | CASSYSGSRGYGYTF | TGTGCCAGCAGTTACTCGGGGAGTAGAGGCTATGGCTACACCTTC
TRBJ1-1 | TRBD1 | . | TRBV5-1 | CASSLGQGSEAFF | TGCGCCAGCAGCTTGGGACAGGGGTCTGAAGCTTTCTTT
TRBJ1-6 | . | . | TRBV3-1/TRBV3-2 | CASSQVSGRTVNSPLHF | TGTGCCAGCAGCCAAGTTTCGGGAAGGACAGTGAACTCACCCCTCCACTTT
TRBJ1-2 | TRBD1 | . | TRBV28 | CASSPGQGANYGYTF | TGTGCCAGCAGTCCTGGACAGGGGGCCAACTATGGCTACACCTTC
TRBJ2-3 | . | . | TRBV6-2/TRBV6-3 | CASSPLGGGVDTDTQYF | TGTGCCAGCAGCCCGCTCGGAGGGGGCGTCGACACAGATACGCAGTATTTT
TRBJ2-3 | TRBD2 | . | TRBV28 | CASSSRRRGDTQYF | TGTGCCAGCAGTTCCCGTAGGCGGGGGGATACGCAGTATTTT
TRBJ2-4 | TRBD2 | . | TRBV23-1 | CLAGAQENIQYF | TGCCTAGCGGGAGCACAGGAAAACATTCAGTACTTC
TRBJ1-4 | TRBD1 | . | TRBV2 | CASTGQALEKLFF | TGTGCCAGCACGGGACAGGCCCTCGAAAAACTGTTTTTT
TRBJ1-5 | . | once | TRBV6-2/TRBV6-3 | CASSFLLRGQHSNQPQHF | TGTGCCAGCAGTTTCCTCCTCCGGGGACAACATAGCAATCAGCCCCAGCATTTT
TRBJ1-1 | TRBD1 | . | TRBV19 | CASSMTTGRIVFTEAFF | TGTGCCAGTAGTATGACGACAGGGCGGATCGTGTTCACTGAAGCTTTCTTT
TRBJ1-2 | . | . | TRBV2 | CASSERLPNDGYTF | TGTGCCAGCAGTGAACGATTGCCTAATGATGGCTACACCTTC
TRBJ2-2 | TRBD2 | once | TRBV27 | CASRSYGTSGRETGELFF | TGTGCCAGCAGGTCCTACGGGACTAGCGGGAGGGAGACCGGGGAGCTGTTTTTT
TRBJ2-1 | TRBD2 | . | TRBV9 | CASSVDPAGGRVNEQFF | TGTGCCAGCAGCGTAGATCCAGCGGGAGGACGAGTGAATGAGCAGTTCTTC
TRBJ2-3 | . | . | TRBV10-1 | CASSGTQGPTDTQYF | TGCGCCAGCAGTGGAACACAGGGCCCCACAGATACGCAGTATTTT